This TCR beta chain was identified in a study of graft-versus-host responses after intestinal transplantation. Germline-derived CDR1 and CDR2 are SGDLS and YYNGEE. The CDR3 runs to 17 residues. V was trimmed by 4 bases and J by 2 bases, leaving 16 bases between them. Comments on this clone: Antigen: not known.

Data came from immunoSEQ multiplex PCR; TCRdb stores just in-frame clones and leaves some out. The sample has tens of thousands of clones, around 86% seen once. This chain connects TRBV9 to TRBJ2-6; a weak D match, TRBD1 (6 bases). The source of this sequence is a human donor who was the organ donor for an intestinal transplant. The sample here was unstimulated CD8+ T cells sorted from spleen or lymph node cells, taken before transplant. CDR3 bases: TGTGCCAGCAGCTTAGAGGGGGAATTCACTGGGGCCAACGTCCTGACTTTC. Translating it yields CASSLEGEFTGANVLTF.